These 9 T cell receptor beta chains originate from one sample sequenced in a study of glioma-infiltrating T cells. Using RNA template, CDR3s of TCR alpha and beta were amplified with iRepertoire arm-PCR. TCRdb re-called the multiplex PCR reads with MiXCR, one entry per CDR3 protein. In the table there are approximately 90,000 distinct CDR3 sequences, 23% of which are singletons. What was sequenced was glioma tissue, nonneoplastic brain tissue, or PBMCs (not recorded which). The receptors here all came from a human donor with low-grade glioma or glioblastoma, undergoing nonglioma brain surgery, or in good health (not recorded which).

In the case of this clonotype: Given a much more abundant clone one base away, this may be a read error. V gene TRBV2 combines with J gene TRBJ1-1; D not resolved. The CDR3 runs 13 residues. With 6 bases removed from V and 6 bases from J, the gap between germline ends came to 14 bases. The germline V gene encodes CDR1 SNHLY and CDR2 FYNNEI. The CDR3 loop reads CASSLMGIAEAFF. DNA of the CDR3: TGTGCCAGCAGCCTCATGGGGATCGCTGAAGCTTTCTTT.

The chain joins TRBV19 to TRBJ2-3, with D hard to call. This CDR3 contains 12 residues. Germline V lookup: CDR1 LNHDA, CDR2 SQIVND (reference sequence). Trimming stripped 3 bases from V and 8 bases from J, with 9 bases between. CDR3 in amino acids: CASSMLGFTQYF. CDR3 nucleotides: TGTGCCAGTAGTATGTTGGGATTTACGCAGTATTTT.

Concerning this clonotype itself: A junction end diverges from the germline sequence, so it may reflect a read error. The chain links TRBV3-1 to TRBJ1-1; D gene ambiguous. Germline-derived CDR1 and CDR2 are LGHDT and YNNKEL (reference sequence). The CDR3 runs 12 residues. CDR3 nucleotide sequence: TGTGCCAGCCGAGGCGGCCAGGAGCCAAAGATTTTT. This encodes CASRGGQEPKIF.

V and J are TRBV15 and TRBJ2-3; 11 nucleotides align to TRBD1. The CDR3 length is 17 residues. V lost 2 bases and J lost 4; bases outside the gene matches: 8. The V gene's germline CDR1 is LNHNV and CDR2 YYDKDF (reference sequence). The chain's CDR3 is CATSRPFPGQGADTQYF. The CDR3 region has the DNA TGTGCCACCAGCAGACCCTTCCCGGGACAGGGGGCAGATACGCAGTATTTT. Using reference TRBV15 and TRBJ2-3 for the parts outside the CDR3, the full variable domain is DAMVIQNPRYQVTQFGKPVTLSCSQTLNHNVMYWYQQKSSQAPKLLFHYYDKDFNNEADTPDNFQSRRPNTSFCFLDIRSPGLGDTAMYLCATSRPFPGQGADTQYFGPGTRLTVL.

This clonotype was observed a few times. A much larger clone differs by one base, so this may be a read error. The rearrangement uses TRBV6-1 and TRBJ1-2; D uncertain. The CDR3 spans 14 residues. Trimming pared 5 bases from V and 1 base from J, leaving 11 bases between. Germline CDR1 is MNHNS and CDR2 is SASEGT. CDR3 in amino acids: CASSRTYSNYGYTF. DNA of the CDR3: TGTGCCAGCAGTCGAACCTACAGTAACTATGGCTACACCTTC.

This clonotype was detected many times. The chain employs TRBV6-6 and TRBJ2-5; D unresolved. Germline values: CDR1 MNHNY, CDR2 SVGAGI (reference sequence). V was cut by 0 bases and J by 2 bases, with 7 bases left in between. The CDR3 has 14 amino acids. The CDR3 protein is CASSYSGRQETQYF. The CDR3 DNA is TGTGCCAGCAGTTACTCGGGCCGGCAAGAGACCCAGTACTTC.

This clonotype was counted ten times or more. The chain combines TRBV20-1 with TRBJ1-5; D is unclear. The V gene's germline CDR1 is DFQATT and CDR2 SNEGSKA (reference sequence). The CDR3 is 13 amino acids. V lost 4 bases, J lost 2 bases, and 9 bases lay in between. CDR3 DNA: TGCAGTGCTACACATAGTGGCAATCAGCCCCAGCATTTT. This codes for CSATHSGNQPQHF.

On this clonotype itself: It may be a read error: a sequence one base away is much more abundant. The missing conserved phenylalanine or tryptophan at the end of this CDR3 makes a read error likely. The CDR3 sequence is CSASRPSYSYEQYL. DNA for the CDR3: TGCAGTGCTAGTAGGCCTAGCTACTCCTACGAGCAGTACTTG. The rearrangement uses TRBV20-1 and TRBJ2-7; TRBD2 is a possible D gene (5 bases). The germline gives CDR1 DFQATT, CDR2 SNEGSKA (reference sequence). The CDR3 length is 14 residues. V was pared by 3 bases and J by 0 bases, with 12 bases between.

This clonotype was recorded many times. The chain uses TRBV2 and TRBJ1-2, with TRBD1 identical over 7 bases. The CDR3 sequence is 14 residues long. The germline V gene has CDR1 SNHLY and CDR2 FYNNEI. V lost 5 bases and J lost 4; bases outside the gene matches: 7. CDR3 nucleotide sequence: TGTGCCAGCAGTACCCGACAGGGCGGCTATGGCTACACCTTC. Translation: CASSTRQGGYGYTF.